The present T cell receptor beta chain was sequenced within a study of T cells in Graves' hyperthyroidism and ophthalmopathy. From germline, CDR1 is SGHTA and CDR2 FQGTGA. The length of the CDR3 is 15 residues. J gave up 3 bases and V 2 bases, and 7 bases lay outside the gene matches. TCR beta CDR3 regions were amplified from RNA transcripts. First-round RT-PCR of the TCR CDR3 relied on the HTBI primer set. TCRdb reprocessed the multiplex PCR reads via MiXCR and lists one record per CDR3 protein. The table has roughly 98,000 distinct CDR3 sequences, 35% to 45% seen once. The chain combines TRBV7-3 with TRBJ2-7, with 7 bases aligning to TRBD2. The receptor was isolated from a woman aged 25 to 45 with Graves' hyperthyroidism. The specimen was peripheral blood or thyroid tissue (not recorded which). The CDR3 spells CASSLGAGADYEQYF. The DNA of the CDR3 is TGTGCCAGCAGCTTAGGGGCGGGAGCGGACTACGAGCAGTACTTC.